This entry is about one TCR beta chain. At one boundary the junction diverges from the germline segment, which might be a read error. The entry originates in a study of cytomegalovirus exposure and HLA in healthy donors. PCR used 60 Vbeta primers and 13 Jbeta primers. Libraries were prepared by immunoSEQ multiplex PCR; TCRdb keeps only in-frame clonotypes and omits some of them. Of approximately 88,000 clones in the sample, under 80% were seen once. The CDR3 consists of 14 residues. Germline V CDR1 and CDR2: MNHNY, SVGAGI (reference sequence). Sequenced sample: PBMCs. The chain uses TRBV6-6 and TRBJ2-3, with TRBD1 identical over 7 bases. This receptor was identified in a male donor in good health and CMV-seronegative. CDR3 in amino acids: CASTYTGVVDTQYF. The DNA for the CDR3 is TGTGCCAGCACTTACACAGGGGTGGTGGATACGCAGTATTTT.